This entry features one T cell receptor (beta chain) sequence. It lacks a known antigen. Base qualities were left out, and no much larger clone turns up one base away. This entry comes from a study of control samples from healthy donors and cancer patients (dated by TCRdb to the early 2020s). Library construction relied on the immunoSEQ multiplex PCR assay. The source is immuneACCESS, and TCRdb retained only in-frame sequences with V and J called. Part of the clones is not carried over; for the studies checked, unresolved V genes explain less than half of this, and the remainder is unexplained. In this sample the table shows 80,000 or so clones, 85% to 95% of which occur a single time. The top ten clonotypes cover approximately 6% of the sample. Looking up the germline V gene yields CDR1 MNHEY and CDR2 SVGAGI. Trimming costs V 2 bases and J 10 bases, and their ends lie 15 bases apart. Including cysteine and phenylalanine, the CDR3 has 15 amino acids. Only the CDR3 region is kept as DNA, spanning 45 bases read in frame from base 1.

The chain couples TRBV6-5 to TRBJ1-6; the D segment could be TRBD1, given 6 matching bases. This TCR was sampled from a woman aged 40 to 55 in good health. The sequenced sample was blood. The CDR3 has the sequence CASSYGAGASSPLHF. Read as DNA, the sequence is TGTGCCAGCAGTTACGGGGCAGGGGCTAGCTCACCCCTCCACTTT.